This entry concerns a single T cell receptor beta chain. The antigen remains unidentified. Libraries were prepared by immunoSEQ multiplex PCR; TCRdb keeps only in-frame clonotypes and omits some of them. Altogether tens of thousands of clones are present, about 73% being singletons, with the ten largest covering over 4%. The source of the sample is a study of a mutant IDH1 vaccine in newly diagnosed glioma. Trimming removed 5 bases from V and 4 bases from J; junction bases left unmatched: 5. The CDR3 is made up of 16 amino acids. Germline loops: CDR1 SGHTA, CDR2 FQGNSA. Time point indicated: week 35, safety follow-up. Topical imiquimod was applied with each vaccine dose, which held 300 ug of mutant IDH1 20-mer peptide.

The clonotype was recovered from a man aged 45-60 years with glioma. This specimen consisted of PBMCs, obtained from a glioma patient whose treatment included an IDH1 peptide vaccine. The rearrangement uses TRBV7-2 and TRBJ2-1; TRBD2 matches at 13 bases. Written as DNA, the CDR3 is TGTGCCAGCAGCACGACTAGCGGGGGGCTGTACAATGAGCAGTTCTTC. Protein product: CASSTTSGGLYNEQFF.